This T cell receptor beta chain was identified during a study of vaccination and CD4 T cells after COVID-19. Specified treatment: approximately 11-day PBMC culture with coronavirus spike peptide pools or control peptides (ViraFEST assay). Via ViraFEST, peptide pools expanded antigen-specific T cells before TCR sequencing. On this clonotype: Its antigen is unknown.

The CDR3 is 17 amino acids. CDR1 LNHDA and CDR2 SQIVND come from the germline V gene (reference sequence). V was clipped by 4 bases and J by 0 bases; unmatched bases: 9. The Oncomine TCR Beta short-read assay sequenced DNA from cultured CD4+ T cells. TCRdb analysed the PCR reads with MiXCR anew, one entry per CDR3 protein. The table lists more than 15,000 distinct CDR3 sequences, approximately 42% of them singletons, with about 26% in the top ten. The V and J genes are TRBV19 and TRBJ2-3; 8 nucleotides align to TRBD2. Specimen: CD4+ T cells from blood, cultured in vitro, collected before SARS-CoV-2 vaccination. This receptor was taken from a human donor who received a COVID-19 vaccine. DNA for the CDR3: TGTGCCAGTAGTAGGGGAATAGCGGGGACTAGCACAGATACGCAGTATTTT. Translated: CASSRGIAGTSTDTQYF.